This TCR beta chain was observed in a study of graft-versus-host responses after intestinal transplantation. Study findings and constraints: GvH clone levels peaked in circulation, and this peak was associated with early post-transplant HvG declines. Recipient bone marrow held GvH clones, some seen earlier in ileum or blood.

Remarks on this clone: Its antigen is currently unknown.

Here immunoSEQ multiplex PCR was the method, and the copy in TCRdb shows in-frame clones only, minus some. The sample has approximately 81,000 clones; roughly 84% are singletons. The receptor comes from a human donor who was the organ donor for an intestinal transplant. The sequencing here drew on unstimulated CD8+ T cells sorted from spleen or lymph node cells, taken before transplant.

CDR3 nucleotide sequence: TGCGCCAGCAGCCAAGTGATAGGGAGGGGGGAAAATGAGCAGTTCTTC. Translating it yields CASSQVIGRGENEQFF. The V call is TRBV4-1, the J call TRBJ2-1, with D possibly being TRBD2 (7 bases). The V gene lost 1 base and the J gene lost 7 bases, with 17 bases spanning the gap. Germline V gene lookup returns CDR1 MGHRA and CDR2 YSYEKL. The CDR3 contains 16 residues.